Listed below are T cell receptor beta chains from one sample, sequenced in a study of blood T cell repertoires in COVID-19. Some clones are missing from TCRdb's copy, which holds only in-frame ones; the method was immunoSEQ multiplex PCR. Here the sample spans approximately 200,000 clones, 86% being singletons. Material: PBMCs or T cells enriched from blood (not recorded which). These TCRs come from a woman in her 30s who had recovered from COVID-19. CDR3s include the opening cysteine and the closing phenylalanine or tryptophan. The order of the fields is J gene, V gene, clone size, D gene, CDR3 DNA, CDR3 protein. The D gene is left open where the match is weak. The size field is filled for only some rows; it gives once, few, many or a size class.

TRBJ2-7 TRBV6-5 - TRBD1 TGTGCCAGCAGACCGGACAGGGGCCACTACGAGCAGTACTTC CASRPDRGHYEQYF
TRBJ2-7 TRBV27 few TRBD1 TGTGCCAGCAGTTTCGGGCAGGGGGTAGGATACGAGCAGTACTTC CASSFGQGVGYEQYF
TRBJ2-1 TRBV4-2 - TRBD2 TGTGCCAGCAGCCAAGAACTAGCGGGAGGTTTTGATGAGCAGTTCTTC CASSQELAGGFDEQFF
TRBJ1-5 TRBV28 - TRBD1 TGTGCCAGCAGCTACGGACAGGATGGGCGTAGCAATCAGCCCCAGCATTTT CASSYGQDGRSNQPQHF
TRBJ2-3 TRBV7-6 - TRBD2 TGTGCCAGCAGTAGTTCCTCCACTTTAGGCGGGAGGGCCGACACAGATACGCAGTATTTT CASSSSSTLGGRADTDTQYF
TRBJ2-7 TRBV5-4 - TRBD2 TGTGCCAGCAGCTTGGCCCTCGGGAGGGAAACCTACGAGCAGTACTTC CASSLALGRETYEQYF
TRBJ2-7 TRBV28 - - TGTGCCAGCAGGTCCTATAAGCTAGAGCAGTACTTC CASRSYKLEQYF
TRBJ2-2 TRBV3-1/TRBV3-2 - TRBD2 TGTGCCAGCAGCCAGGGACTAGCGGGAGAAAGCGCCGGGGAGCTGTTTTTT CASSQGLAGESAGELFF
TRBJ2-5 TRBV30 few TRBD2 TGTGCCTGGAGTATCGGACTAGCGGGAGGGGAAGAGACCCAGTACTTC CAWSIGLAGGEETQYF
TRBJ2-3 TRBV2 few TRBD1 TGTGCCAGCAGTCGACAGGGCTTCACAGATACGCAGTATTTT CASSRQGFTDTQYF
TRBJ1-3 TRBV6-5 - TRBD1 TGTGCCAGCCAACGACAGGGGAGCGACACCATATATTTT CASQRQGSDTIYF
TRBJ1-1 TRBV7-9 - - TGTGCCAGCAGCTTAAATGAGGGTCGGGGCACTGAAGCTTTCTTT CASSLNEGRGTEAFF
TRBJ2-2 TRBV18 - - TGTGCCAGCTCACCCGAGAGTACGAACACCGGGGAGCTGTTTTTT CASSPESTNTGELFF
TRBJ2-7 TRBV28 once - TGTGCCACAAAAGAGGGTCCGACCTACGAGCAGTACTTC CATKEGPTYEQYF
TRBJ2-7 TRBV5-6 - TRBD1 TGTGCCAGCAGCTTCGGACAGGGACGGGCCTACGAGCAGTACTTC CASSFGQGRAYEQYF
TRBJ1-5 TRBV28 once - TGTGCCAGCAGGGTCTATAGCAATCAGCCCCAGCATTTT CASRVYSNQPQHF
TRBJ2-7 TRBV5-4 - TRBD2 TGTGCCAGCAGTTGGAGCGGGATTATTCACGAGCAGTACTTC CASSWSGIIHEQYF
TRBJ1-5 TRBV5-4 few - TGTGCCAGCAGCAACGACGCGGGGGGTCAGCCCCAGCATTTT CASSNDAGGQPQHF
TRBJ2-7 TRBV18 - TRBD2 TGTGCCAGCTCACCACCCGGGACTAGCGCCACCTACGAGCAGTACTTC CASSPPGTSATYEQYF
TRBJ2-1 TRBV28 - TRBD1 TGTGCCAGCAGACAGGGGAGCTCCTACAATGAGCAGTTCTTC CASRQGSSYNEQFF
TRBJ1-1 TRBV29-1 once - TGCAGCGCCCATAGGACAGCCATGAACACTGAAGCTTTCTTT CSAHRTAMNTEAFF
TRBJ1-2 TRBV4-1 - TRBD1 TGCGCCAGCAGCCAAGATATGACAGGGTTCTATGGCTACACCTTC CASSQDMTGFYGYTF
TRBJ2-7 TRBV13 - TRBD2 TGTGCCAGCGAAGCAGGTGGGAGGGACTACGAGCAGTACTTC CASEAGGRDYEQYF
TRBJ1-5 TRBV5-6 - TRBD1 TGTGCCAGCAGTGGACAGGGCAATCAGCCCCAGCATTTT CASSGQGNQPQHF
TRBJ1-1 TRBV7-8 - - TGTGCCAGCAGCCTTCAGAACACTGAAGCTTTCTTT CASSLQNTEAFF
TRBJ1-2 TRBV6-4 - - TGTGCCAGCAGTGACAGTGACAGCTATGGCTACACCTTC CASSDSDSYGYTF